What follows is one T cell receptor beta chain and its context. Generated by immunoSEQ multiplex PCR, the TCRdb table keeps only in-frame clones and is missing some. This table has 200,000 to 300,000 clones, around 83% appearing once. The sample is drawn from a study of blood T cell repertoires in COVID-19. CDR3 length equals 15 residues. The V and J ends lost 7 bases and 3 bases, in that order; junction bases with no gene match: 11. In germline, CDR1 is SEHNR, CDR2 FQNEAQ (reference sequence). This sequence was found in a middle-aged woman who had recovered from COVID-19. Sequenced: peripheral blood. This rearrangement joins TRBV7-9 to TRBJ2-7, with 8 bases fitting TRBD1. This chain's CDR3 is CASTNAGGNVYEQYF. The DNA for the CDR3 is TGTGCCAGCACGAACGCAGGGGGCAACGTCTACGAGCAGTACTTC.